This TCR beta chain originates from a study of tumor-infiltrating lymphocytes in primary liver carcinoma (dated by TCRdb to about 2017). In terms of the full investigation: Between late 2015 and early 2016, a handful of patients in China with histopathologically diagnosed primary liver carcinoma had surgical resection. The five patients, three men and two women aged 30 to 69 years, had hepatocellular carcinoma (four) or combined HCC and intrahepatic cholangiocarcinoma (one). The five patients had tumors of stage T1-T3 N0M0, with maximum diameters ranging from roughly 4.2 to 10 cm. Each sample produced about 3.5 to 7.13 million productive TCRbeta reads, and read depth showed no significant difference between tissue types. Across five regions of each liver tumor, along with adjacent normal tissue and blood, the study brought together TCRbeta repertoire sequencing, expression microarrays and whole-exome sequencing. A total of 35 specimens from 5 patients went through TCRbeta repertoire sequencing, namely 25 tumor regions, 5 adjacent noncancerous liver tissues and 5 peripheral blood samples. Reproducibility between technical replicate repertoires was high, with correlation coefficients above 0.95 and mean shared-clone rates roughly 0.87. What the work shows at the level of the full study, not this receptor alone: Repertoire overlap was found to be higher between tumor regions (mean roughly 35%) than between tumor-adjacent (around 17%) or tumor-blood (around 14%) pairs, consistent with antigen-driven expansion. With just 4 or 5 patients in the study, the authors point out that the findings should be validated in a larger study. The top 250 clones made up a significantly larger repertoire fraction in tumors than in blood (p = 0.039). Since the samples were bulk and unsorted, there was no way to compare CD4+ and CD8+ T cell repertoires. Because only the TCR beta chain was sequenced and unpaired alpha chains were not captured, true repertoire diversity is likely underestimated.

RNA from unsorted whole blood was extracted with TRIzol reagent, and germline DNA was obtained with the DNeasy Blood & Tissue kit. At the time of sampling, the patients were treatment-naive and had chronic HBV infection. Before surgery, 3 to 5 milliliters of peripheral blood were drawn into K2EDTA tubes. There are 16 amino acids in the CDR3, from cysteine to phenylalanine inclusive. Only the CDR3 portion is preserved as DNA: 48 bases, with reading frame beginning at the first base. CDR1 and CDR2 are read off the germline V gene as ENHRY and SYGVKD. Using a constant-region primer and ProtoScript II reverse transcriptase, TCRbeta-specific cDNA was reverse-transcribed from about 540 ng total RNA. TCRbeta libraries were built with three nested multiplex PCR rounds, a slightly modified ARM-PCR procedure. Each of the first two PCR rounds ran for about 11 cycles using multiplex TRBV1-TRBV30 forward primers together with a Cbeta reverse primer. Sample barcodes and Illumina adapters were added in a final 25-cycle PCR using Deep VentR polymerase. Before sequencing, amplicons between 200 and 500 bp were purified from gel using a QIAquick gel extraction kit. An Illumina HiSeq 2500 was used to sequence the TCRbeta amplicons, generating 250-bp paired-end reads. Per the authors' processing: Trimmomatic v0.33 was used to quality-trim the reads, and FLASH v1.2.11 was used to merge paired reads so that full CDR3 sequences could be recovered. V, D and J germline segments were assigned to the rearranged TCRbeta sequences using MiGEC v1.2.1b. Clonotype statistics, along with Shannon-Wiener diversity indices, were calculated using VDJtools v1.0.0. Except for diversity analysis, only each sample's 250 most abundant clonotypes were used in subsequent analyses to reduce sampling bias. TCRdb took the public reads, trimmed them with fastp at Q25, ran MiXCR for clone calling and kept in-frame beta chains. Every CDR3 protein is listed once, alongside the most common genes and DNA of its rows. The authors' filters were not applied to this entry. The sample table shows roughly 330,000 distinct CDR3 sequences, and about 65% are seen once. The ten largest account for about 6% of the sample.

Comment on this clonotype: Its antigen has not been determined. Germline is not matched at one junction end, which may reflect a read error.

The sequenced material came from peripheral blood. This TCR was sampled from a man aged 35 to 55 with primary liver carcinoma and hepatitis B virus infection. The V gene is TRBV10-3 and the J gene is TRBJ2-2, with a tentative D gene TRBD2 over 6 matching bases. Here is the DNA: TGTGCCATCTGCGGGGAGAGCCTAAAAAACATCGGGGAGCTGTTTTTT. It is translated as CAICGESLKNIGELFF.